This TCR beta chain stems from a study of identical twins. Template switching added a universal primer site; cDNA carried unique molecular identifiers. TCRdb itself ran the 5' RACE reads through MiXCR, one entry per CDR3 protein. The sample yields under 500,000 distinct CDR3 sequences, roughly 13% seen once. Study conclusions and caveats: Abundant cord blood beta clonotypes carried fewer insertions; memory repertoires showed none. The conclusions drew on cross-sectional statistical analysis instead of tracking the same donors.

On this clonotype itself: What it binds is unknown.

This CDR3 is 15 amino acids long. V gave up 4 bases and J gave up 0 bases, with 12 bases separating them. Germline-derived CDR1 and CDR2 are SGHRS and YFSETQ. Another study also made use of these data, one on yellow fever vaccine responses in identical twins.

Source material: CD4+ T cells sorted from blood. The receptor comes from a woman aged 18-29 years in good health. This chain links TRBV5-1 with TRBJ2-3; a possible D gene is TRBD1 (5 bases). The CDR3 region has the DNA TGCGCCAGCAGCGTGGTTTCAGGGAGCACAGATACGCAGTATTTT. It yields the protein CASSVVSGSTDTQYF.